These 30 T cell receptor beta chains originate from one sample sequenced in a study of cytomegalovirus exposure and HLA in healthy donors. Amplification used 60 Vbeta primers and 13 Jbeta primers. TCRdb's copy holds only in-frame clones and misses some; the assay was immunoSEQ multiplex PCR. The sample contains approximately 140,000 clones, 80% of which appear only once. Sequencing was carried out using PBMCs. The receptors come from a male donor in good health and CMV-seropositive.

The V gene is TRBV28, the J gene TRBJ2-7; 9 bases map to TRBD2. The CDR3 totals 18 residues. With V trimmed by 0 bases and J by 2 bases, 11 bases remained unmatched. Looked up from germline, CDR1 is MDHEN and CDR2 is SYDVKM. Here the CDR3 reads CASSLWAGGPKGAYEQYF. The CDR3 DNA is TGTGCCAGCAGTTTATGGGCGGGAGGGCCCAAGGGAGCCTACGAGCAGTACTTC.

The chain is built from TRBV5-4 and TRBJ2-5; a possible D gene is TRBD2 (5 bases). Germline V gene lookup returns CDR1 SGHNT and CDR2 YYREEE (reference sequence). The CDR3 extends over 15 amino acids. Deletions cut 4 bases from V and 5 bases from J, with 18 bases between. CDR3 residues: CASSPPGVIGETQYF. As DNA, the CDR3 is TGTGCCAGCAGCCCGCCCGGGGTGATTGGGGAGACCCAGTACTTC.

The rearrangement uses TRBV11-3 and TRBJ2-2; 8 bases map to TRBD2. The CDR3 is made up of 16 amino acids. Germline values: CDR1 SGHNT, CDR2 YENEEA. V shed 1 base and J 3 bases; nucleotides not matched to a gene: 4. This CDR3 reads CASSLGGGSDTGELFF. CDR3 coding DNA: TGTGCCAGCAGCTTAGGCGGGGGGTCTGACACCGGGGAGCTGTTTTTT.

The chain has TRBV27 and TRBJ1-2; the D gene is possibly TRBD1 (6 bases). The V gene lost 7 bases and the J gene lost 4 bases, with 25 bases spanning the gap. The V gene's germline CDR1 is MNHEY and CDR2 SMNVEV (reference sequence). The CDR3 covers 17 residues. CDR3 nucleotides: TGTGCCAGCACGCCATCCGGGGGGCTCGGAACTACCTATGGCTACACCTTC. Translating gives CASTPSGGLGTTYGYTF.

This chain links TRBV5-1 with TRBJ1-2; 10 positions match TRBD1. The V gene's germline CDR1 is SGHRS and CDR2 YFSETQ. The ends lost 0 bases at V and 4 bases at J; junction bases unmatched: 9. CDR3 length: 17 residues. The CDR3 nucleotides are TGCGCCAGCAGCTTGGGGACAGGGGGTGCTCTTTTCTATGGCTACACCTTC. This codes for CASSLGTGGALFYGYTF. Variable domain in full (rest from reference TRBV5-1 and TRBJ1-2): KAGVTQTPRYLIKTRGQQVTLSCSPISGHRSVSWYQQTPGQGLQFLFEYFSETQRNKGNFPGRFSGRQFSNSRSEMNVSTLELGDSALYLCASSLGTGGALFYGYTFGSGTRLTVV.

The table lists this clone with a few counts. CDR3 in amino acids: CSVEGGLAGGWAYNEQFF. The CDR3 bases are TGCAGCGTTGAAGGGGGACTAGCGGGAGGTTGGGCCTACAATGAGCAGTTCTTC. The chain joins TRBV29-1 to TRBJ2-1; 15 bases fit TRBD2. The CDR3 length is 18 residues. J lost 2 bases, V lost 1 base, and 6 bases had no gene match. Germline loops: CDR1 SQVTM, CDR2 ANQGSEA.

The chain uses TRBV7-9 and TRBJ2-1; 8 positions match TRBD2. The V gene end was trimmed by 10 bases and the J gene end by 5 bases; junction bases not matched to a gene: 22. This CDR3 is 18 amino acids long. Looked up from germline, CDR1 is SEHNR and CDR2 is FQNEAQ (reference sequence). CDR3 nucleotides: TGTGCCACCCTCCCAGGACGTAGCGGGAACCCATACAACAATGAGCAGTTCTTC. It encodes CATLPGRSGNPYNNEQFF.

In its sample, this clone was seen a few times. J is TRBJ2-3 and V is TRBV27, with 10 bases matching TRBD2. The CDR3 has 15 residues. Losses at the gene ends were 0 bases for V and 4 bases for J; bases not matched to a gene: 1. Germline CDR1 reads MNHEY; CDR2 reads SMNVEV (reference sequence). CDR3 DNA sequence: TGTGCCAGCAGTTTATCAGCGGGAGGGCCAGATACGCAGTATTTT. It translates to CASSLSAGGPDTQYF.

The J gene is TRBJ2-7, the V gene TRBV21-1; the tabulated D call, TRBD1, remains unverified against the DNA. TRBV21-1 is a pseudogene segment. This CDR3 contains 16 residues. The CDR3 DNA is TGTGCCAGCAGCCGCCTACCGGGACAGGGGGACTACGAGCAGTACTTC. Protein product: CASSRLPGQGDYEQYF.

This sequence joins TRBV4-1 and TRBJ2-3; tentatively, D is TRBD2 (6 bases). The germline V gene encodes CDR1 MGHRA and CDR2 YSYEKL. This CDR3 region has 18 residues. Deletions cut 2 bases from V and 2 bases from J, with 20 bases between. Written as DNA, the CDR3 is TGCGCCAGCAGCCAAAACTCCAGACTAGATACTTTCACAGATACGCAGTATTTT. This translates into CASSQNSRLDTFTDTQYF.

The chain is built from TRBV4-3 and TRBJ2-7; no reliable D call. Deletions cut 2 bases from V and 3 bases from J, with 20 bases between. The CDR3 extends over 17 amino acids. In germline, CDR1 is LGHNA, CDR2 YSLEER. The CDR3 nucleotides are TGCGCCAGCAGCCAATCCTGGCTCGCCCGATCTCTCTACGAGCAGTACTTC. This gives the protein CASSQSWLARSLYEQYF.

The genes are TRBV7-2 and TRBJ1-5; the D is unclear. Germline CDR1 is SGHTA and CDR2 is FQGNSA. This CDR3 spans 13 amino acids. V lost 1 base and J 7 bases, leaving 8 bases between the germline ends. This CDR3 is CASSLEPRQPQHF. CDR3 DNA: TGTGCCAGCAGCTTAGAGCCGCGGCAGCCCCAGCATTTT. The variable domain in full, with the rest retrieved from reference TRBV7-2 and TRBJ1-5, is GAGVSQSPSNKVTEKGKDVELRCDPISGHTALYWYRQSLGQGLEFLIYFQGNSAPDKSGLPSDRFSAERTGGSVSTLTIQRTQQEDSAVYLCASSLEPRQPQHFGDGTRLSIL.

This clone was picked up a small number of times. The chain combines TRBV5-4 with TRBJ2-3, with 9 positions matching TRBD2. Germline CDR1 reads SGHNT; CDR2 reads YYREEE (reference sequence). The CDR3 has 15 amino acids. J lost 2 bases, V lost 3 bases, and 4 bases had no gene match. The CDR3 DNA reads as TGTGCCAGCAGCTCCGGGACTAGCCCCACAGATACGCAGTATTTT. Translated: CASSSGTSPTDTQYF. The whole variable domain, remainder taken from reference TRBV5-4 and TRBJ2-3, is ETGVTQSPTHLIKTRGQQVTLRCSSQSGHNTVSWYQQALGQGPQFIFQYYREEENGRGNFPPRFSGLQFPNYSSELNVNALELDDSALYLCASSSGTSPTDTQYFGPGTRLTVL.

The count of this clone is one. This rearrangement joins TRBV2 to TRBJ1-5; 10 bases line up with TRBD1. Trimming at V came to 4 bases and at J to 7 bases, leaving 4 bases not matched to a gene. The length of the CDR3 is 14 residues. Germline values: CDR1 SNHLY, CDR2 FYNNEI. The CDR3 reads CASSGQGAWQPQHF. The DNA for the CDR3 is TGTGCCAGCAGTGGACAGGGGGCCTGGCAGCCCCAGCATTTT.

The chain joins TRBV14 to TRBJ2-7; D is unclear. V lost 0 bases, J lost 0 bases, and 21 bases lay in between. Germline CDR1 reads SGHDN; CDR2 reads FVKESK. This CDR3 has 19 residues. Here the CDR3 DNA reads TGTGCCAGCAGCCAAGATTACGTCAGCGAGTACTCAACCTCCTACGAGCAGTACTTC. This encodes CASSQDYVSEYSTSYEQYF.

This chain joins TRBV5-4 and TRBJ2-1; the match to TRBD2 covers 10 bases. This CDR3 is built from 17 residues. The germline CDR1 and CDR2 sequences are SGHNT and YYREEE (reference sequence). Trimming took 3 bases from V and 4 from J; bases not matched to a gene: 10. The CDR3 nucleotides are TGTGCCAGCAGCTCTTCCCCTAGCGGGGGAGGGTACAATGAGCAGTTCTTC. Its protein is CASSSSPSGGGYNEQFF. The variable domain in full, with the rest retrieved from reference TRBV5-4 and TRBJ2-1, is ETGVTQSPTHLIKTRGQQVTLRCSSQSGHNTVSWYQQALGQGPQFIFQYYREEENGRGNFPPRFSGLQFPNYSSELNVNALELDDSALYLCASSSSPSGGGYNEQFFGPGTRLTVL.

CDR3 nucleotides: TGCAGCGCTTCTGAATCAACTAGCGGGGGCATCAATGAGCAGTTCTTC. Protein product: CSASESTSGGINEQFF. The V and J genes are TRBV29-1 and TRBJ2-1, with 11 bases matching TRBD2. The germline V gene encodes CDR1 SQVTM and CDR2 ANQGSEA. With 7 bases clipped from V and 6 bases from J, the junction kept 14 bases outside the gene matches. The CDR3 has 16 residues.

The chain couples TRBV7-2 to TRBJ2-7; 8 nucleotides agree with TRBD1. Trimming took 3 bases from V and 3 from J; bases not matched to a gene: 4. The CDR3 spans 14 residues. Germline CDR1 and CDR2: SGHTA and FQGNSA. The CDR3 protein is CASSLEQGGYEQYF. The CDR3 DNA reads TGTGCCAGCAGCTTGGAACAGGGGGGCTACGAGCAGTACTTC.

CDR3 in DNA: TGCGCCAGCAGCTTGTTCGGGTCTAGGCGTTCGGGGGAGACCCAGTACTTC. It yields the protein CASSLFGSRRSGETQYF. The rearrangement joins TRBV5-1 to TRBJ2-5; D is possibly TRBD2 (5 bases). The CDR3 has 17 residues. The ends were cut back, 1 base at V and 5 bases at J, with 21 bases in the middle. The germline gives CDR1 SGHRS, CDR2 YFSETQ.

The V and J genes are TRBV7-8 and TRBJ1-4; unclear D gene. CDR1 and CDR2 (germline): SGHVS, FQNEAQ. The V end lost 1 base, the J end lost 0 bases, and 15 bases lay between the germline ends. This CDR3 region has 18 residues. The CDR3 is CASSLDPAGNPTNEKLFF. The CDR3 DNA is TGTGCCAGCAGCTTAGATCCCGCGGGGAATCCAACTAATGAAAAACTGTTTTTT.

J is TRBJ1-1 and V is TRBV30; D is unresolved. The CDR3 spans 13 residues. Germline V lookup: CDR1 GTSNPN, CDR2 SVGIG (reference sequence). V was shortened by 0 bases and J by 5 bases, with 10 bases between the two germline ends. DNA for the CDR3: TGTGCCTGGAGTGTGGGCCACGGTACTGAAGCTTTCTTT. Protein product: CAWSVGHGTEAFF.

In nucleotides, the CDR3 is TGCGCCAGCGGAGGGAGCGCGGGAAAAAAGAACAATGAGCAGTTCTTC. Protein product: CASGGSAGKKNNEQFF. The rearrangement joins TRBV10-2 to TRBJ2-1, with TRBD2 as a possible D gene (6 bases). V was shortened by 8 bases and J by 5 bases, with 22 bases between the two germline ends. Germline loops: CDR1 WSHSY, CDR2 SAAADI. The CDR3 is 16 residues long.

The J gene is TRBJ1-2, the V gene TRBV5-4, with TRBD1 matching 10 bases. The germline V gene encodes CDR1 SGHNT and CDR2 YYREEE (reference sequence). V lost 3 bases, J lost 8 bases, and 7 bases stayed unmatched. The CDR3 is 14 amino acids. CDR3 nucleotide sequence: TGTGCCAGCAGCTGGGGGACAGGGGTTTACGGCTACACCTTC. Its translation is CASSWGTGVYGYTF.

The V call is TRBV5-6, the J call TRBJ2-7, with 10 positions matching TRBD1. CDR3 length: 15 residues. Germline-derived CDR1 and CDR2 are SGHDT and YYEEEE. The V segment lost 4 bases and the J segment 2 bases; nucleotides outside the gene matches: 6. CDR3: CASSPPGQGTYEQYF. The CDR3 region has the DNA TGTGCCAGCAGCCCCCCGGGACAGGGGACCTACGAGCAGTACTTC.

The chain links TRBV6-5 to TRBJ2-7, with 7 bases lining up with TRBD1. The V and J ends lost 0 bases and 2 bases, in that order; junction bases with no gene match: 1. The CDR3 spans 14 residues. Germline CDR1 MNHEY, CDR2 SVGAGI. For the CDR3, the DNA is TGTGCCAGCAGTTACTCGGGACAGACCTACGAGCAGTACTTC. Protein sequence: CASSYSGQTYEQYF.

The J gene is TRBJ2-7, the V gene TRBV9; 7 nucleotides line up with TRBD2. The germline V gene encodes CDR1 SGDLS and CDR2 YYNGEE. The V segment lost 0 bases and the J segment 7 bases; nucleotides outside the gene matches: 7. The CDR3 covers 14 residues. CDR3 DNA: TGTGCCAGCAGCGTAGGGGGGGGACCCTCGGAGCAGTACTTC. The encoded protein is CASSVGGGPSEQYF.

The gene calls are TRBV7-6 and TRBJ2-7, with 7 bases aligning to TRBD1. Trimming removed 1 base from V and 3 bases from J; junction bases left unmatched: 6. The CDR3 sequence is 15 residues long. The germline gives CDR1 SGHVS, CDR2 FNYEAQ. CDR3 loop: CASSLGTGPFYEQYF. Here the CDR3 DNA reads TGTGCCAGCAGCTTAGGGACAGGACCTTTCTACGAGCAGTACTTC.

This clone was observed a few times. The CDR3, as DNA: TGTGCCAGCAGCCCACAGGGGGGGGAAAACACTGAAGCTTTCTTT. Translation gives CASSPQGGENTEAFF. This sequence joins TRBV6-4 and TRBJ1-1; 8 nucleotides agree with TRBD1. Germline CDR1 and CDR2: MRHNA and SNTAGT. The trim removed 6 bases at V and 2 bases at J, leaving 8 bases unmatched. This CDR3 has 15 amino acids.

The V call is TRBV7-8, the J call TRBJ2-3, with 7 bases matching TRBD2. V lost 5 bases to trimming and J lost 4 bases; unmatched junction nucleotides: 9. Germline V gene lookup returns CDR1 SGHVS and CDR2 FQNEAQ. The CDR3 covers 15 residues. The CDR3 here is CASSPPRLAPDTQYF. The CDR3 nucleotides read TGTGCCAGCAGCCCTCCCCGACTAGCCCCAGATACGCAGTATTTT.

The J gene is TRBJ2-1, the V gene TRBV7-3, with 10 bases that match TRBD2. Germline lookup yields CDR1 SGHTA and CDR2 FQGTGA. Trimming cost V 5 bases and J 6 bases; bases outside gene matches: 10. The CDR3 is made up of 16 amino acids. This CDR3 is CASSPSTSGFVNEQFF. The CDR3 DNA reads as TGTGCCAGCAGCCCATCGACTAGCGGGTTTGTCAATGAGCAGTTCTTC.